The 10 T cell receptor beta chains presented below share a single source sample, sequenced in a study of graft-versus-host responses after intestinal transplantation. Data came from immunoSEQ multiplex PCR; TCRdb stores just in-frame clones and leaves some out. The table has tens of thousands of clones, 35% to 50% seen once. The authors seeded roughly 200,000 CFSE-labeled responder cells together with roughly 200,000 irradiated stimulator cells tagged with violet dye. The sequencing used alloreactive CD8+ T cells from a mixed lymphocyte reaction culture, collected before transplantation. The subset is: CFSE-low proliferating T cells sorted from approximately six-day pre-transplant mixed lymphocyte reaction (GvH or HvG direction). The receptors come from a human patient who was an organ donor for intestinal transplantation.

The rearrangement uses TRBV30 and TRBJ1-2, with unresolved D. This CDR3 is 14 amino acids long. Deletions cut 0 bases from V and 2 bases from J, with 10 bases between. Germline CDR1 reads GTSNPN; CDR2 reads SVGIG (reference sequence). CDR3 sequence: CAWSVSGVNYGYTF. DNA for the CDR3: TGTGCCTGGAGTGTATCCGGAGTGAACTATGGCTACACCTTC.

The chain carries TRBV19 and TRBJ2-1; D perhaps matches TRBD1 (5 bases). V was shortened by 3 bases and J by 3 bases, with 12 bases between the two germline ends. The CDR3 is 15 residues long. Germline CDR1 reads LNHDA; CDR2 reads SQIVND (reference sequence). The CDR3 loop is CASSIVGEVYNEQFF. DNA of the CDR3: TGTGCCAGTAGTATTGTAGGGGAAGTCTACAATGAGCAGTTCTTC.

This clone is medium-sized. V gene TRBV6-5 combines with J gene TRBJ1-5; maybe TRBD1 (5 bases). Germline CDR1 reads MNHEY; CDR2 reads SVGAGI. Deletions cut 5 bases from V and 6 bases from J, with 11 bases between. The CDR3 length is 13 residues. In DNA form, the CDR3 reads TGTGCCAGCAGTCAGGGTGTGGCTCAGCCCCAGCATTTT. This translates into CASSQGVAQPQHF.

The CDR3 DNA sequence: TGCGCCAGCAGCTTACAGGAAGGGGGGACCCAGTACTTC. Its protein product is CASSLQEGGTQYF. The chain links TRBV5-1 to TRBJ2-5; possibly TRBD1 for D (6 bases). Between the trimmed V and J ends, which lost 2 bases and 7 bases, there was a span of 12 bases. The germline CDR1 and CDR2 sequences are SGHRS and YFSETQ. This CDR3 comprises 13 residues.

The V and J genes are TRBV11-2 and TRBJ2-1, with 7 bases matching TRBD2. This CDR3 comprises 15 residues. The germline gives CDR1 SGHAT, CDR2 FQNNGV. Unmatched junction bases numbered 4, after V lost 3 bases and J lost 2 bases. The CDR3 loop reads CASSLTGGPYNEQFF. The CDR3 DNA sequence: TGTGCCAGCAGCTTGACGGGAGGTCCCTACAATGAGCAGTTCTTC.

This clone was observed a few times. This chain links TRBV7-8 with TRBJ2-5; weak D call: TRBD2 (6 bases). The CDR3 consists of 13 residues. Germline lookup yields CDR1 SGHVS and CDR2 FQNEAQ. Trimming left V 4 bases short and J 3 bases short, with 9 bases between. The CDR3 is CASSSLAEETQYF. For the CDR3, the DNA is TGTGCCAGCAGCTCCTTAGCGGAAGAGACCCAGTACTTC.

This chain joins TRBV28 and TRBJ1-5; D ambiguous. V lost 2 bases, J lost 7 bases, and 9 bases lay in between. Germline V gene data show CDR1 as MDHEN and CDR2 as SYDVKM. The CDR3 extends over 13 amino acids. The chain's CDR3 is CASSLHDGQPQHF. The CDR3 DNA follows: TGTGCCAGCAGTTTACACGACGGCCAGCCCCAGCATTTT.

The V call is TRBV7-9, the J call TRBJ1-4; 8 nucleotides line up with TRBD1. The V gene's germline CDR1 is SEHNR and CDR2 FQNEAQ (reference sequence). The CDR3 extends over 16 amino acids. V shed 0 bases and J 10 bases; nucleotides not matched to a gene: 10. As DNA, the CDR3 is TGTGCCAGCAGCTTAGCGGCCGGACAGGGCAACGTAAAACTGTTTTTT. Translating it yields CASSLAAGQGNVKLFF.

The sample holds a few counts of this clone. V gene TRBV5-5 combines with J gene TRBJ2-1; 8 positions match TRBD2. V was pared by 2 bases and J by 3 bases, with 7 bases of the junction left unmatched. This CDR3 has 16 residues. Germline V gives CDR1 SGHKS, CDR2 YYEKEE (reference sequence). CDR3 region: CASSFGLSGIYNEQFF. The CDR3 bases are TGTGCCAGCAGCTTCGGCCTTAGCGGGATCTACAATGAGCAGTTCTTC.

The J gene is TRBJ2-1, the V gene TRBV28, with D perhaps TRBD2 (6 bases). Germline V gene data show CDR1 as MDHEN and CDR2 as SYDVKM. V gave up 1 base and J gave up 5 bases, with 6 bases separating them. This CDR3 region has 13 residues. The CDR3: CASSLSGDNEQFF. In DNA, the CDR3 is TGTGCCAGCAGTTTATCGGGAGACAATGAGCAGTTCTTC.